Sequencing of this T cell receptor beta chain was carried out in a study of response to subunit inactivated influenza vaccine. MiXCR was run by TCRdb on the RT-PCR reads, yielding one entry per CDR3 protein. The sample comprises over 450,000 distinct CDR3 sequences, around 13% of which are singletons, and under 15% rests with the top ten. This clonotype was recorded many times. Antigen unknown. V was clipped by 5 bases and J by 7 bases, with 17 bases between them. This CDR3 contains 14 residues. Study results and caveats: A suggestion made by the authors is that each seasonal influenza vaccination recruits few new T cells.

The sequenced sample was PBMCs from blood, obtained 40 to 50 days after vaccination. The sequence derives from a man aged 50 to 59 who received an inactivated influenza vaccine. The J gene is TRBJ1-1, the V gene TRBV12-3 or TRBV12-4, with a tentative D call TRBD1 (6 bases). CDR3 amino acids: CASSRGGPGNEAFF. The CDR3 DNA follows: TGTGCCAGCAGTCGGGGGGGCCCAGGCAATGAAGCTTTCTTT.